This T cell receptor beta chain originates from a study of cytomegalovirus exposure and HLA in healthy donors. Study-level information: A later analysis reported the same platform for the roughly 120 validation repertoires and the 500 to 700 first-cohort repertoires. The study's findings and limits: The authors enumerated roughly 180 TCR beta chains as linked to cytomegalovirus.

This table comes from immunoSEQ multiplex PCR, and its TCRdb copy is limited to in-frame clones, with some not included. The top ten hold around 0.88% of the sample, which has 300,000 to 400,000 clones, nearly 90% seen once. The donors were members of the validation cohort comprising 100 to 150 subjects, separate from the approximately 630-subject first cohort. A word on this clone: What it binds is unknown.

This CDR3 has 14 residues. Trimming cost V 4 bases and J 16 bases, with 23 bases left between them. CDR1 and CDR2 from the germline V gene are SGHTA and FQGNSA. The sequenced sample was PBMCs. The source is a man aged 25-40 years in good health and CMV-seronegative. The J gene is TRBJ2-4, the V gene TRBV7-2, with D uncertain. CDR3 residues: CASSSAISDFTVYF. The CDR3, as DNA: TGTGCCAGCAGCTCCGCGATTTCCGATTTCACAGTCTACTTC.